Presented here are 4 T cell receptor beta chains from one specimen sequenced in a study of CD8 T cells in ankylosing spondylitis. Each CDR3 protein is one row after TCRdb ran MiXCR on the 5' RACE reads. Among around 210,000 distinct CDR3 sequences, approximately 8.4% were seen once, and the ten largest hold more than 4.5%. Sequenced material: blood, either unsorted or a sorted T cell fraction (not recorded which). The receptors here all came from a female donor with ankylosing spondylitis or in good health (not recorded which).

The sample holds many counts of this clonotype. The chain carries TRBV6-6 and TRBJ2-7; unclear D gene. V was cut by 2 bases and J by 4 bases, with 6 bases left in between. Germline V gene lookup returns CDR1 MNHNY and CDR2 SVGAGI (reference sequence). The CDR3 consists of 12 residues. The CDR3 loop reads CASSYHGYEQYF. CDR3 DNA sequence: TGTGCCAGCAGTTACCACGGTTACGAGCAGTACTTC.

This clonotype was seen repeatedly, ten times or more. This chain's CDR3 is CASSVERGNQPQHF. CDR3 bases: TGTGCCAGCAGTGTCGAAAGGGGCAATCAGCCCCAGCATTTT. The V and J genes are TRBV2 and TRBJ1-5; D is uncertain. The length of the CDR3 is 14 residues. Germline V gene lookup returns CDR1 SNHLY and CDR2 FYNNEI. V dropped 4 bases and J dropped 2 bases, with 9 bases sitting between them.

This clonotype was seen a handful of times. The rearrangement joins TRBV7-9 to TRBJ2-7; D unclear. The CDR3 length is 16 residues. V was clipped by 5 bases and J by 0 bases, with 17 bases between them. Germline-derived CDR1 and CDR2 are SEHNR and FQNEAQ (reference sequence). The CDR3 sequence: CASSPPVLAFSYEQYF. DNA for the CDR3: TGTGCCAGCAGCCCTCCAGTCTTGGCGTTCTCCTACGAGCAGTACTTC.

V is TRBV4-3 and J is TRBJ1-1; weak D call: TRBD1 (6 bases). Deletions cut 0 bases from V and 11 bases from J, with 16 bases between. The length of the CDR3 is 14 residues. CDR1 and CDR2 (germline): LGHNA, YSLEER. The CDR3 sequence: CASSQEGSGAGAFF. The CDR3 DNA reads TGCGCCAGCAGCCAAGAAGGATCAGGGGCGGGCGCTTTCTTT.